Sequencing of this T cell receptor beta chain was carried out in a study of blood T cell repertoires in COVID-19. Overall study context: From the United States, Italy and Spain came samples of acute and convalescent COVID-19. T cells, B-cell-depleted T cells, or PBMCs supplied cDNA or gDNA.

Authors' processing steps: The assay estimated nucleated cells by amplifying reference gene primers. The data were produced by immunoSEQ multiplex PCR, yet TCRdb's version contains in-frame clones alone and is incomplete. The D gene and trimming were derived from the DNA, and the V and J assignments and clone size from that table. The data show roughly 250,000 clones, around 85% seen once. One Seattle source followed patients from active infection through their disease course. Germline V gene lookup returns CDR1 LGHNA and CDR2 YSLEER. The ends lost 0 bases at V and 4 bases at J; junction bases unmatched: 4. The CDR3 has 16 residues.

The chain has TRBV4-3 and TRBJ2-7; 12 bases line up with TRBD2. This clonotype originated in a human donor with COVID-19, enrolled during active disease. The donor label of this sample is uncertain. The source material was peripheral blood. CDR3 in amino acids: CASSQDRLAGAYEQYF. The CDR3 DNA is TGCGCCAGCAGCCAAGATCGACTAGCGGGAGCGTACGAGCAGTACTTC.